This T cell receptor (beta chain) was obtained from a study of T cell repertoires in cytomegalovirus infection. About the study: Researchers turned to recently identified HLA-C-restricted CMV epitopes as well as well-studied HLA-B-restricted ones. Public signatures in TCR beta pointed to CMV infection and matching HLA type.

TCRdb re-derived calls from the reads in MiXCR, one entry per CDR3 protein. The sample lists fewer than 650,000 distinct CDR3 sequences; under 45% were seen once. Of note for this clonotype: Its specificity is not known.

Per the germline V gene, CDR1 is SGHVS and CDR2 is FNYEAQ. This CDR3 has 16 amino acids. V lost 0 bases, J lost 2 bases, and 10 bases lay in between. Findings and caveats of the study: The study found HLA-C-restricted CMV-specific TCR beta clonotypes dominating the ex vivo response. The study identified carriers of CMV plus the relevant HLA from cumulative public TCR beta family frequency.

The sequencing here drew on cultured PBMCs, taken from culture after CMV antigen stimulation. The TCR was taken from a human donor in good health (CMV status not recorded). Some clones in this sample may be carry-over from other donors' samples. J is TRBJ2-2 and V is TRBV7-6, with unresolved D. The CDR3 DNA is TGTGCCAGCAGCTTAGCGGCTAAGGAAAACACCGGGGAGCTGTTTTTT. This encodes CASSLAAKENTGELFF.